What follows are 10 T cell receptor beta chains derived from one specimen sequenced in a study of cytomegalovirus exposure and HLA in healthy donors. Vbeta (60) and Jbeta (13) primers were used in the PCR. Sequencing used immunoSEQ multiplex PCR; TCRdb keeps in-frame clones, though not all of them. The sample carries more than 150,000 clones, roughly 80% recorded once. Sequencing input: PBMCs. The receptors were sampled from a man in his fifties in good health and CMV-seropositive.

This chain uses TRBV18 with TRBJ2-7; D unclear. Germline V gene lookup returns CDR1 KGHSH and CDR2 LQKENI. The length of the CDR3 is 14 residues. Between the trimmed V and J ends, which lost 1 base and 0 bases, there was a span of 7 bases. This CDR3 reads CASSPRQDSYEQYF. CDR3 bases: TGTGCCAGCTCACCACGGCAGGACTCCTACGAGCAGTACTTC. Supplemented by reference TRBV18 and TRBJ2-7, the full variable domain reads NAGVMQNPRHLVRRRGQEARLRCSPMKGHSHVYWYRQLPEEGLKFMVYLQKENIIDESGMPKERFSAEFPKEGPSILRIQQVVRGDSAAYFCASSPRQDSYEQYFGPGTRLTVT.

The rearrangement links TRBV4-1 to TRBJ1-4; no definite D call. Trimming stripped 4 bases from V and 2 bases from J, with 8 bases between. CDR3 size: 14 residues. The germline CDR1 and CDR2 sequences are MGHRA and YSYEKL. CDR3 amino acids: CASSPGETNEKLFF. The CDR3, as DNA: TGCGCCAGCAGCCCGGGAGAGACTAATGAAAAACTGTTTTTT.

A few counts support this clone. The chain carries TRBV7-2 and TRBJ2-5; TRBD2 is a possible D gene (6 bases). The germline V and J ends were trimmed by 1 base and 0 bases, with 12 bases remaining between them. The CDR3 totals 16 residues. Germline V gene data show CDR1 as SGHTA and CDR2 as FQGNSA. The DNA for the CDR3 is TGTGCCAGCAGCTTAGAGGCTAGCGCCTACCAAGAGACCCAGTACTTC. This codes for CASSLEASAYQETQYF.

The chain links TRBV7-9 to TRBJ1-4, with D possibly TRBD1 on 6 matching bases. V was trimmed by 5 bases and J by 3 bases, leaving 16 bases between them. The CDR3 is 16 residues long. Germline CDR1 and CDR2: SEHNR and FQNEAQ (reference sequence). CDR3 amino acids: CASSRNWAGANEKLFF. DNA of the CDR3: TGTGCCAGCAGCCGGAATTGGGCAGGGGCTAATGAAAAACTGTTTTTT.

The chain carries TRBV5-1 and TRBJ1-1; D remains ambiguous. The CDR3 covers 12 residues. The V and J ends lost 7 bases and 1 base respectively, with 8 bases between them. CDR1 and CDR2 from the germline V gene are SGHRS and YFSETQ. CDR3 nucleotides: TGCGCCAGCGGCGGGAGGAACACTGAAGCTTTCTTT. It translates to CASGGRNTEAFF.

The V gene is TRBV9, the J gene TRBJ2-1, with D perhaps matching TRBD1 (5 bases). Germline CDR1 SGDLS, CDR2 YYNGEE. The CDR3 consists of 16 residues. V was clipped by 4 bases and J by 3 bases, with 17 bases between them. The CDR3 sequence: CASSPDPTGHYNEQFF. CDR3 DNA: TGTGCCAGCAGCCCCGACCCCACAGGTCACTACAATGAGCAGTTCTTC.

The J gene is TRBJ1-1, the V gene TRBV7-2; D call uncertain. The CDR3 loop spans 13 amino acids. V lost 4 bases to trimming and J lost 2 bases, with 8 bases between them. CDR1 is SGHTA, CDR2 FQGNSA, per germline. Here the CDR3 reads CASSSRVNTEAFF. In nucleotides, the CDR3 is TGTGCCAGCAGCTCGAGGGTTAACACTGAAGCTTTCTTT. Full variable domain (missing parts from reference TRBV7-2 and TRBJ1-1): GAGVSQSPSNKVTEKGKDVELRCDPISGHTALYWYRQSLGQGLEFLIYFQGNSAPDKSGLPSDRFSAERTGGSVSTLTIQRTQQEDSAVYLCASSSRVNTEAFFGQGTRLTVV.

The chain couples TRBV28 to TRBJ1-2; 9 positions match TRBD1. This CDR3 has 19 residues. J was trimmed by 3 bases and V by 1 base; bases with no gene match: 15. Per the germline V gene, CDR1 is MDHEN and CDR2 is SYDVKM. The CDR3 sequence: CASSLFFRGWDRAYYGYTF. Written as DNA, the CDR3 is TGTGCCAGCAGTTTATTTTTCCGTGGGTGGGACAGGGCTTACTATGGCTACACCTTC.

The CDR3 sequence: CASSPPTGVNEQFF. For the CDR3, the DNA is TGTGCCAGCAGCCCCCCGACGGGGGTGAATGAGCAGTTCTTC. This rearrangement joins TRBV5-4 to TRBJ2-1; tentative D call: TRBD2 (6 bases). The ends were cut back, 4 bases at V and 7 bases at J, with 15 bases in the middle. Germline CDR1 reads SGHNT; CDR2 reads YYREEE (reference sequence). CDR3 size: 14 residues.

V is TRBV28 and J is TRBJ2-1; TRBD1 matches at 7 bases. Germline assignment: CDR1 MDHEN and CDR2 SYDVKM. This CDR3 is built from 13 residues. Trimming cost V 8 bases and J 9 bases; bases outside gene matches: 10. The DNA of the CDR3 is TGTGCCAGCGGCACCCTCGACAGGGTTGAGCAGTTCTTC. Its protein is CASGTLDRVEQFF.